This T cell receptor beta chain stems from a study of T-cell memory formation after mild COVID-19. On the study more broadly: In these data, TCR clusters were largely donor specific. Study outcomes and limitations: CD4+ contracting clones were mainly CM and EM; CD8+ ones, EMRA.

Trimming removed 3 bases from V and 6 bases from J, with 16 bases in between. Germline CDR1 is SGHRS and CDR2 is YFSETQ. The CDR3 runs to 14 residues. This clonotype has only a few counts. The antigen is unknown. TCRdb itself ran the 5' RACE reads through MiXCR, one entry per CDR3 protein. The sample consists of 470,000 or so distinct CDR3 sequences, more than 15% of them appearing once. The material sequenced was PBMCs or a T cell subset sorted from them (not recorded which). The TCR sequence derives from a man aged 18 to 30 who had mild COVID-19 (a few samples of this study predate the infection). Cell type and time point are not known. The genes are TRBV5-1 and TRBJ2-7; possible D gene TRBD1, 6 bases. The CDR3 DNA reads TGCGCCAGCAGCTGGGACACAACCACGGGCGAGCAGTACTTC. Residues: CASSWDTTTGEQYF.